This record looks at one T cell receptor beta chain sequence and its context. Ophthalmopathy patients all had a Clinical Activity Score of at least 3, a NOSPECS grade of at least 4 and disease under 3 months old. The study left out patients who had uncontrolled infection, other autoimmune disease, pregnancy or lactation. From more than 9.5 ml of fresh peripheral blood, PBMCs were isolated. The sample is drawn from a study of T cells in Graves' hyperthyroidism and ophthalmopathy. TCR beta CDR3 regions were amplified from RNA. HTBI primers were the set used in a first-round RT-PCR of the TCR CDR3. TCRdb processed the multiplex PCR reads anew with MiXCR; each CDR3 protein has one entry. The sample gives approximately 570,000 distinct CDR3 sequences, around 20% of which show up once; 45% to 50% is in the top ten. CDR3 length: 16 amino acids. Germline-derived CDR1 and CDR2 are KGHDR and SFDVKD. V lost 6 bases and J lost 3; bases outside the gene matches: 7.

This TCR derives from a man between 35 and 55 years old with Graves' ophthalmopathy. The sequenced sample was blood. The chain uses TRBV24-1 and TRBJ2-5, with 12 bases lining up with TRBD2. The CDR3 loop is CATSIGTSGHKETQYF. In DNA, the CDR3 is TGTGCCACCAGTATAGGGACTAGCGGGCACAAAGAGACCCAGTACTTC.